This T cell receptor (beta chain) was obtained from a study of shared clonotypes between healthy human individuals. Study summary: Those who served as donors were two women and three men between the ages of 18 and 49. Used for every donor were three CD4 naive, three CD4 memory, two CD8 naive and one CD8 memory plate.

Study-level points and caveats: As a rule, naive subsets had a larger estimated richness than memory subsets. Around 5.4% of naive CD4 clonotypes were common to a handful of donors.

This clone was counted once. Its antigen is as yet unknown. TCRdb keeps only in-frame clones here, not all; method: immunoSEQ multiplex PCR. The sample lists hundreds of thousands of clones; roughly 95% were seen once. The V segment lost 5 bases and the J segment 2 bases; nucleotides outside the gene matches: 4. Germline-derived CDR1 and CDR2 are SQVTM and ANQGSEA. The CDR3 has 13 amino acids. Terminally differentiated effector memory CD45RA+ cells were left out of the naive CD8 fraction, which was CD45RO-negative and positively selected for CCR7. The sequencing input was naive CD8+ T cells sorted from blood. The chain recombines TRBV29-1 with TRBJ2-7, with 9 bases aligning to TRBD2. This TCR came from a woman aged 25 to 39 in good health. The CDR3 DNA is TGCAGCGTTTCAGGCGGGAGGGCCTACGAGCAGTACTTC. This encodes CSVSGGRAYEQYF.